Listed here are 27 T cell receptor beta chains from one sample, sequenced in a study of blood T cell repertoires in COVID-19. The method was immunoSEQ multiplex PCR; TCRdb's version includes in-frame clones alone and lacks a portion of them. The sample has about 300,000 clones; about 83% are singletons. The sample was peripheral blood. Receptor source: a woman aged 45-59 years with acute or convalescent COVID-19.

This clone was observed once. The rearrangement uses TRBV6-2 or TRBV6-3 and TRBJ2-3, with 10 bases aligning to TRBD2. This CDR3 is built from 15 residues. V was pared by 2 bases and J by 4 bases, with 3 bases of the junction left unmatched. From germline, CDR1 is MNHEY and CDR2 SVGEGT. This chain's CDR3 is CASSYSGGASDTQYF. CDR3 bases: TGTGCCAGCAGTTACAGCGGGGGGGCCTCAGATACGCAGTATTTT.

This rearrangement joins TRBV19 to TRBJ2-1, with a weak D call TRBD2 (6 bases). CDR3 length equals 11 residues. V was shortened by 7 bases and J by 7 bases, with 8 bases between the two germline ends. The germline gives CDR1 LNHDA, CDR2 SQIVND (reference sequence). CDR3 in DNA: TGTGCCAGTACTGGGGGGAATGAGCAGTTCTTC. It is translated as CASTGGNEQFF.

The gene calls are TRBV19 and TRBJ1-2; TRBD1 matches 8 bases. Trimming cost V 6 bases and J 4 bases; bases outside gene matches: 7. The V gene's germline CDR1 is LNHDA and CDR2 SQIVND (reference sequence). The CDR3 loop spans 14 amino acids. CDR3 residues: CASSWTGTPYGYTF. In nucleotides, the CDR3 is TGTGCCAGTAGCTGGACAGGGACTCCCTATGGCTACACCTTC. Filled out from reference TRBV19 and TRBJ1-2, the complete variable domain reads DGGITQSPKYLFRKEGQNVTLSCEQNLNHDAMYWYRQDPGQGLRLIYYSQIVNDFQKGDIAEGYSVSREKKESFPLTVTSAQKNPTAFYLCASSWTGTPYGYTFGSGTRLTVV.

Written as DNA, the CDR3 is TGCGCCAGCAGCTTGGGGGACAGTAATGAAAAACTGTTTTTT. This translates into CASSLGDSNEKLFF. The rearrangement links TRBV5-1 to TRBJ1-4; TRBD1 aligns across 7 bases. CDR1 is SGHRS, CDR2 YFSETQ, per germline. V shed 0 bases, J shed 4 bases, and the junction held 0 bases outside the gene matches. This CDR3 has 14 amino acids.

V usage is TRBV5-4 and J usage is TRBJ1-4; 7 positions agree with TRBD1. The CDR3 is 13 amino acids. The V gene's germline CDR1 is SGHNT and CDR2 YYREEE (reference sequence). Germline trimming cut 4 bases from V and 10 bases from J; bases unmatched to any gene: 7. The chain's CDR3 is CASSGDRDGKLFF. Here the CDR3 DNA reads TGTGCCAGCAGCGGCGACAGGGACGGAAAACTGTTTTTT. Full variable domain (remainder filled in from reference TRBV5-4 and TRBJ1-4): ETGVTQSPTHLIKTRGQQVTLRCSSQSGHNTVSWYQQALGQGPQFIFQYYREEENGRGNFPPRFSGLQFPNYSSELNVNALELDDSALYLCASSGDRDGKLFFGSGTQLSVL.

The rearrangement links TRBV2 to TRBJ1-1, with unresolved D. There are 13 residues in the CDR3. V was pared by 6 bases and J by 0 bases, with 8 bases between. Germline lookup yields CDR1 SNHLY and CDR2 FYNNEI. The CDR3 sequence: CASRVALNTEAFF. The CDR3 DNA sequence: TGTGCCAGCAGGGTGGCCTTGAACACTGAAGCTTTCTTT.

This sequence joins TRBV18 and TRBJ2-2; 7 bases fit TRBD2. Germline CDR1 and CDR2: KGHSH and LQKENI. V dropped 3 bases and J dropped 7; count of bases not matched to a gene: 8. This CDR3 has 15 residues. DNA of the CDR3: TGTGCCAGCTCACCCCTTCGGGGGAGGGACGGGGAGCTGTTTTTT. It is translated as CASSPLRGRDGELFF.

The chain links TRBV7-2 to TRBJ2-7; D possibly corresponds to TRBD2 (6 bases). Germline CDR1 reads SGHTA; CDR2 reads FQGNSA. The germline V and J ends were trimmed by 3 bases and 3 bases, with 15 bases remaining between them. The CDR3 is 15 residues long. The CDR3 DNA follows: TGTGCCAGCAGCTTCAAGCGGGTGGGGGGCTACGAGCAGTACTTC. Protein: CASSFKRVGGYEQYF. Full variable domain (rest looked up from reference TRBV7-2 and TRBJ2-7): GAGVSQSPSNKVTEKGKDVELRCDPISGHTALYWYRQSLGQGLEFLIYFQGNSAPDKSGLPSDRFSAERTGGSVSTLTIQRTQQEDSAVYLCASSFKRVGGYEQYFGPGTRLTVT.

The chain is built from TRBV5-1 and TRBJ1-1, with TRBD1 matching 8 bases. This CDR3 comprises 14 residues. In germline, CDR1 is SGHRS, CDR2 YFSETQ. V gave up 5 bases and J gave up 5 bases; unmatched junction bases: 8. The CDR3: CASREQGVETEAFF. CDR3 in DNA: TGCGCCAGCAGAGAACAGGGGGTTGAGACTGAAGCTTTCTTT.

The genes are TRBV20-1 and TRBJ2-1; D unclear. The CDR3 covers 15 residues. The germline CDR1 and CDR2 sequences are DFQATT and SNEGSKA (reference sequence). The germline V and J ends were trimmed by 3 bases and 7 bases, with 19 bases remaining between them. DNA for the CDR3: TGCAGTGCTAGTCCAGCGTCCAACCTCGGTAATGAGCAGTTCTTC. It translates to CSASPASNLGNEQFF.

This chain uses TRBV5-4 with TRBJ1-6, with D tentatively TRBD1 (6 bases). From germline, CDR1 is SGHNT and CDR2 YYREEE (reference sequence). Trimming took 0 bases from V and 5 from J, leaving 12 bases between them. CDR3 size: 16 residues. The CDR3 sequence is CASSLDRQADNSPLHF. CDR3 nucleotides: TGTGCCAGCAGCTTGGATCGACAGGCAGATAATTCACCCCTCCACTTT.

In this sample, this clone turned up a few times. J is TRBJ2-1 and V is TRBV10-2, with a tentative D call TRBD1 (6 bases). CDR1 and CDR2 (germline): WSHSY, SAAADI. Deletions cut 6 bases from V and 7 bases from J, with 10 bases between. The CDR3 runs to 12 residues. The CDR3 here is CASSFRGNEQFF. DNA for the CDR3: TGCGCCAGCAGCTTCAGGGGTAATGAGCAGTTCTTC.

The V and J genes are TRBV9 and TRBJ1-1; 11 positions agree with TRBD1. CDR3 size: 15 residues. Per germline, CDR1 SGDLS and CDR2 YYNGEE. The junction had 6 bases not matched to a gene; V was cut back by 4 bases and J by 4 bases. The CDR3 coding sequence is TGTGCCAGCAGCACAGGACAGGGGGCGATCACTGAAGCTTTCTTT. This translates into CASSTGQGAITEAFF.

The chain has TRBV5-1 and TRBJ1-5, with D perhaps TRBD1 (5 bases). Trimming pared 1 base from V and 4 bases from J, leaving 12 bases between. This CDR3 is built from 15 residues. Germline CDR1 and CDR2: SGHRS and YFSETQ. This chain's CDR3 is CASSLLGLGNQPQHF. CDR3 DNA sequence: TGCGCCAGCAGCTTGCTGGGGCTCGGTAATCAGCCCCAGCATTTT.

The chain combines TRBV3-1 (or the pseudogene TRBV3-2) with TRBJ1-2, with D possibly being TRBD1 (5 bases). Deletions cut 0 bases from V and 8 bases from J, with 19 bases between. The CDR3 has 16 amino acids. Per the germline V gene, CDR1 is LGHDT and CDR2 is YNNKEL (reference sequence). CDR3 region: CASSQDLGQGGGGYTF. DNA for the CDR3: TGTGCCAGCAGCCAAGATCTAGGGCAGGGCGGCGGCGGCTACACCTTC.

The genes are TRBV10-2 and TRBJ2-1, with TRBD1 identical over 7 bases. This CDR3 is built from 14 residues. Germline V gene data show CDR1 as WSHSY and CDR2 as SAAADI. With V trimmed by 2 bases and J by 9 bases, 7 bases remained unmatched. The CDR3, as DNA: TGCGCCAGCAGTGAGGACAGGGTGAGCATTGAGCAGTTCTTC. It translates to CASSEDRVSIEQFF.

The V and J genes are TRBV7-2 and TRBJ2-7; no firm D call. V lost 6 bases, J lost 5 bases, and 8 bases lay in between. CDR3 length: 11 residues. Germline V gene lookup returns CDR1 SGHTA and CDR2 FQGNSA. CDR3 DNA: TGTGCCAGCAGGTCGGTGGACGAGCAGTACTTC. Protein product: CASRSVDEQYF.

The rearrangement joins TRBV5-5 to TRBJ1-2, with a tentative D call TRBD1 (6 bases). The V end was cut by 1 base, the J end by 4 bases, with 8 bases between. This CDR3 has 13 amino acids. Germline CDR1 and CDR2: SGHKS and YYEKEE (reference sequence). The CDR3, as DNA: TGTGCCAGCAGCTTGTGGGACACCTATGGCTACACCTTC. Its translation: CASSLWDTYGYTF.

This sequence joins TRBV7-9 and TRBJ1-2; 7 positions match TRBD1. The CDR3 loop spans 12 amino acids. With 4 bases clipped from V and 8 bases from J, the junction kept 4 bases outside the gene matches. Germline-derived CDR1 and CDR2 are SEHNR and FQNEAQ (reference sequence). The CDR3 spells CASSYGTAGYTF. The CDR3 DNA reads TGTGCCAGCAGCTACGGGACAGCCGGCTACACCTTC.

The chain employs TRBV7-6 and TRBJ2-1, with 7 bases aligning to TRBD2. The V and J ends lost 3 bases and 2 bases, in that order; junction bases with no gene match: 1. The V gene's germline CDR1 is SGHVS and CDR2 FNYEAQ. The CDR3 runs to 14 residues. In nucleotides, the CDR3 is TGTGCCAGCAGCTTGGCGGGAGCCTACAATGAGCAGTTCTTC. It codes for CASSLAGAYNEQFF.

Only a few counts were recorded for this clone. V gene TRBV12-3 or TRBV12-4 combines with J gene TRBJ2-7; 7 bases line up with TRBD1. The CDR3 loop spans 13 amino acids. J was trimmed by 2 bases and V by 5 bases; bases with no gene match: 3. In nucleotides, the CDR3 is TGTGCCAGCAGTCGACAGGGCCCCTACGAGCAGTACGTC. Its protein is CASSRQGPYEQYV.

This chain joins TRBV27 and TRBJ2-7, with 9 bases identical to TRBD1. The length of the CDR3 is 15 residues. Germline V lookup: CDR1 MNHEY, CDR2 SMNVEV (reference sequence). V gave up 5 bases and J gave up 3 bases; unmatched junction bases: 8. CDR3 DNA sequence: TGTGCCAGCAGTCCGGGACAGGGTGGAATCTACGAGCAGTACTTC. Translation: CASSPGQGGIYEQYF.

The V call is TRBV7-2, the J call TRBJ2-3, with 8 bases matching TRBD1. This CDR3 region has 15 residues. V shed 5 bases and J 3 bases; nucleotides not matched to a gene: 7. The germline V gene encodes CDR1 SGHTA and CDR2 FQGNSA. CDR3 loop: CASSPWTGWTDTQYF. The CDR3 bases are TGTGCCAGCAGCCCTTGGACAGGGTGGACAGATACGCAGTATTTT.

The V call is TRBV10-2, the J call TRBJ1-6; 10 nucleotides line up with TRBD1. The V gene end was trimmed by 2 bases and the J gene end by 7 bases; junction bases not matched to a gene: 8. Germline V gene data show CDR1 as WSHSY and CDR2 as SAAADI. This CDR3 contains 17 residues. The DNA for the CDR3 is TGCGCCAGCAGTGAGCGAACGACAGGGGGCGAGAATTCACCCCTCCACTTT. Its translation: CASSERTTGGENSPLHF.

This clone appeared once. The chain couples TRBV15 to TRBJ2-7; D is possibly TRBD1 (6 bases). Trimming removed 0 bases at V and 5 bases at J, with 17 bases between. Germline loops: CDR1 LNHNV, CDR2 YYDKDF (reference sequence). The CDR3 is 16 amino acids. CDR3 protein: CATSRERAGEIHEQYF. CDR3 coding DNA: TGTGCCACCAGCAGAGAAAGGGCAGGGGAGATCCACGAGCAGTACTTC.

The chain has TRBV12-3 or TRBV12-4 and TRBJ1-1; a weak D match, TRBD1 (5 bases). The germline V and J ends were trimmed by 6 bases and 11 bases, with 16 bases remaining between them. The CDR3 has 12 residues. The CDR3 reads CASSSGINRAFF. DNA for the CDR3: TGTGCCAGCAGCTCAGGGATCAACCGGGCTTTCTTT.

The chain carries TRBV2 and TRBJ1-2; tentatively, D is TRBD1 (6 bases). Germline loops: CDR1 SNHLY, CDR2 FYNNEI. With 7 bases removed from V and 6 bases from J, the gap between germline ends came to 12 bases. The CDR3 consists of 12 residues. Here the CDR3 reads CASTGHVNGYTF. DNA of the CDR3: TGTGCCAGCACGGGACATGTTAATGGCTACACCTTC.